This TCR beta chain came from a study of cytomegalovirus exposure and HLA in healthy donors. Concerning this clone itself: The antigen remains unidentified.

This CDR3 is built from 15 residues. The germline V gene has CDR1 LNHDA and CDR2 SQIVND (reference sequence). Trimming stripped 4 bases from V and 3 bases from J, with 15 bases between. Study-wide points: As a later analysis showed, a missense DCLRE1C variant was linked to trimming of TCR beta V- and J-genes. Most TCR beta V segments were productive about 90% or about 30% of the time in an earlier analysis. In a later analysis, most CMV-associated TCR beta chains appeared HLA-restricted.

A multiplex PCR was run with 60 Vbeta primers and 13 Jbeta primers. Using immunoSEQ multiplex PCR, the repertoire was profiled, and TCRdb retains in-frame clones only, with some absent. The sample includes approximately 130,000 clones, 83% of them seen just once. The chain carries TRBV19 and TRBJ1-1; D possibly corresponds to TRBD1 (6 bases). The TCR sequence derives from a girl aged 2 to 9 in good health and CMV-seronegative. The sequenced material came from PBMCs. CDR3: CASSTLAGADTEAFF. The CDR3 DNA reads TGTGCCAGTAGTACCCTCGCAGGGGCGGACACTGAAGCTTTCTTT. Full variable domain (missing parts from reference TRBV19 and TRBJ1-1): DGGITQSPKYLFRKEGQNVTLSCEQNLNHDAMYWYRQDPGQGLRLIYYSQIVNDFQKGDIAEGYSVSREKKESFPLTVTSAQKNPTAFYLCASSTLAGADTEAFFGQGTRLTVV.